The 27 T cell receptor beta chains below come from one sample, sequenced in a study of blood T cell repertoires in COVID-19. The data were produced by immunoSEQ multiplex PCR, yet TCRdb's version contains in-frame clones alone and is incomplete. The table records about 94,000 clones, around 81% of them present only once. Sequenced: peripheral blood. The receptors stem from a man between 60 and 70 years old with acute or convalescent COVID-19.

This clone has a count of ten or more. The chain is built from TRBV24-1 and TRBJ1-2; D is ambiguous. From germline, CDR1 is KGHDR and CDR2 SFDVKD. V was shortened by 5 bases and J by 3 bases, with 12 bases between the two germline ends. The CDR3 runs 14 residues. The CDR3 here is CATSVGEDYYGYTF. In DNA, the CDR3 is TGTGCCACCAGTGTCGGGGAAGACTACTATGGCTACACCTTC.

V is TRBV7-9 and J is TRBJ1-1; D is possibly TRBD1 (5 bases). Germline lookup yields CDR1 SEHNR and CDR2 FQNEAQ (reference sequence). Trimming removed 5 bases at V and 5 bases at J, with 15 bases between. CDR3 length: 14 residues. The CDR3 here is CASSLRQGLTEAFF. The DNA of the CDR3 is TGTGCCAGCAGCCTGCGTCAGGGACTGACTGAAGCTTTCTTT. Complete variable domain (other parts from reference TRBV7-9 and TRBJ1-1): DTGVSQNPRHKITKRGQNVTFRCDPISEHNRLYWYRQTLGQGPEFLTYFQNEAQLEKSRLLSDRFSAERPKGSFSTLEIQRTEQGDSAMYLCASSLRQGLTEAFFGQGTRLTVV.

The rearrangement uses TRBV25-1 and TRBJ2-3; maybe TRBD1 (6 bases). With 3 bases removed from V and 8 bases from J, the gap between germline ends came to 15 bases. Germline CDR1 and CDR2: MGHDK and SYGVNS. This CDR3 has 14 residues. CDR3 protein: CASSDTGQGVTQYF. The DNA for the CDR3 is TGTGCCAGCAGTGATACAGGGCAAGGCGTTACGCAGTATTTT.

The gene calls are TRBV7-9 and TRBJ2-7; the D gene is possibly TRBD2 (6 bases). CDR1 is SEHNR and CDR2 is FQNEAQ in the germline V gene (reference sequence). V lost 4 bases and J lost 4, with 14 bases in between. The CDR3 consists of 14 residues. The CDR3 bases are TGTGCCAGCAGCTCCCCGCGGGACTTTTACGAGCAGTACTTC. Translation: CASSSPRDFYEQYF.

The chain recombines TRBV14 with TRBJ2-5; 8 bases map to TRBD1. The CDR3 length is 15 residues. J was trimmed by 5 bases and V by 0 bases; bases with no gene match: 5. Germline CDR1 and CDR2: SGHDN and FVKESK. The CDR3 loop reads CASSQDRTGLETQYF. The CDR3 DNA sequence: TGTGCCAGCAGCCAAGATAGGACAGGGTTGGAGACCCAGTACTTC.

The rearrangement joins TRBV5-4 to TRBJ1-4; TRBD1 might be the D (6 bases). The CDR3 is made up of 14 amino acids. V lost 4 bases and J 8 bases, leaving 15 bases between the germline ends. Germline V CDR1 and CDR2: SGHNT, YYREEE (reference sequence). CDR3 in DNA: TGTGCCAGCAGCGCCGGGACACGAGGCGAAAAACTGTTTTTT. It specifies CASSAGTRGEKLFF.

The chain couples TRBV7-8 to TRBJ1-2; possibly TRBD1 for D (6 bases). Trimming stripped 4 bases from V and 0 bases from J, with 9 bases between. The CDR3 totals 14 residues. Germline V gives CDR1 SGHVS, CDR2 FQNEAQ. For the CDR3, the DNA is TGTGCCAGCAGCTCAGGGGATTCTAACTATGGCTACACCTTC. It is translated as CASSSGDSNYGYTF.

The chain combines TRBV10-3 with TRBJ1-5, with a possible D match to TRBD1 (6 bases). Per germline, CDR1 ENHRY and CDR2 SYGVKD. Trimming removed 6 bases from V and 3 bases from J, with 15 bases in between. There are 15 residues in the CDR3. CDR3 bases: TGTGCCATCAGGGGGGACACTCGACCCAATCAGCCCCAGCATTTT. Encoded protein: CAIRGDTRPNQPQHF.

The CDR3, as DNA: TGTGCCTGGGCGAAAAGCGGCACTGAAGCTTTCTTT. Residues: CAWAKSGTEAFF. This chain connects TRBV30 to TRBJ1-1; D is unclear. CDR1 is GTSNPN, CDR2 SVGIG, per germline (reference sequence). Trimming removed 5 bases from V and 4 bases from J, with 11 bases in between. This CDR3 has 12 residues.

V usage is TRBV10-3 and J usage is TRBJ1-1, with D maybe TRBD1 (6 bases). CDR1 is ENHRY and CDR2 is SYGVKD in the germline V gene. Trimming took off 6 bases at V and 1 base at J, with 9 bases between the two ends. CDR3 length: 13 residues. CDR3: CAISSTGNTEAFF. DNA of the CDR3: TGTGCCATCAGCTCGACAGGGAACACTGAAGCTTTCTTT.

The rearrangement joins TRBV2 to TRBJ2-7; D uncertain. The CDR3 spans 12 residues. The V gene lost 6 bases and the J gene lost 4 bases, with 10 bases spanning the gap. Germline V CDR1 and CDR2: SNHLY, FYNNEI. The CDR3 sequence is CASSNLNYEQYF. The CDR3 DNA sequence: TGTGCCAGCAGCAACTTAAATTACGAGCAGTACTTC.

This rearrangement joins TRBV4-1 to TRBJ1-2; TRBD1 agrees at 9 bases. The CDR3 sequence is 15 residues long. V shed 2 bases, J shed 4 bases, and the junction held 5 bases outside the gene matches. The germline V gene has CDR1 MGHRA and CDR2 YSYEKL. CDR3 sequence (DNA): TGCGCCAGCAGCCAAACCGGGACAGGGATCTATGGCTACACCTTC. It encodes CASSQTGTGIYGYTF.

The chain is built from TRBV4-1 and TRBJ1-1; 8 bases align to TRBD1. CDR1 is MGHRA, CDR2 YSYEKL, per germline. The CDR3 runs 15 residues. V trimming: 3 bases; J trimming: 0 bases; junction bases outside the gene matches: 3. The CDR3: CASSHRQGMNTEAFF. The CDR3 DNA sequence: TGCGCCAGCAGCCACAGACAGGGGATGAACACTGAAGCTTTCTTT.

V and J are TRBV6-6 and TRBJ2-1; D not certain. Germline-derived CDR1 and CDR2 are MNHNY and SVGAGI (reference sequence). V lost 5 bases and J lost 3, with 5 bases in between. This CDR3 spans 12 amino acids. For the CDR3, the DNA is TGTGCCAGCAGTCCGGGCTACAATGAGCAGTTCTTC. This gives the protein CASSPGYNEQFF.

In its sample, this clone was seen a few times. The identical CDR3 is also encoded by other nucleotide sequences in the sample. The chain is built from TRBV27 and TRBJ1-1; a weak D match, TRBD1 (5 bases). The germline V gene encodes CDR1 MNHEY and CDR2 SMNVEV (reference sequence). V was pared by 4 bases and J by 3 bases, with 12 bases between. This CDR3 has 14 amino acids. The CDR3 DNA reads as TGTGCCAGCAGTTGGGGGGGGGTCGACACTGAAGCTTTCTTT. This translates into CASSWGGVDTEAFF.

The V gene is TRBV6-2 or TRBV6-3, the J gene TRBJ2-2; D remains unclear. With 5 bases removed from V and 6 bases from J, the gap between germline ends came to 4 bases. Germline V gene sequence: CDR1 MNHEY, CDR2 SVGEGT. This CDR3 region has 11 residues. CDR3 DNA sequence: TGTGCCAGCAGTCCGGCCGGGGAGCTGTTTTTT. This sequence encodes CASSPAGELFF.

The J gene is TRBJ1-5, the V gene TRBV12-3 or TRBV12-4; possibly TRBD1 for D (6 bases). The V end lost 4 bases, the J end lost 6 bases, and 10 bases lay between the germline ends. The CDR3 is 13 amino acids. The CDR3 loop is CASSSQGSQPQHF. CDR3 in DNA: TGTGCCAGCAGTTCCCAGGGGAGTCAGCCCCAGCATTTT.

This clone showed up just once. V usage is TRBV5-1 and J usage is TRBJ1-2; the match to TRBD1 covers 7 bases. The CDR3 consists of 16 residues. Germline values: CDR1 SGHRS, CDR2 YFSETQ. V gave up 1 base and J gave up 4 bases; unmatched junction bases: 10. This CDR3 reads CASSLRGGQKIYGYTF. The CDR3 nucleotides read TGCGCCAGCAGCTTGAGAGGGGGACAGAAAATCTATGGCTACACCTTC.

This chain connects TRBV5-1 to TRBJ1-1; possibly TRBD1 for D (6 bases). V was trimmed by 3 bases and J by 1 base, leaving 7 bases between them. The germline V gene has CDR1 SGHRS and CDR2 YFSETQ. CDR3 length: 13 residues. This chain's CDR3 is CASSSRGNTEAFF. The CDR3 DNA reads TGCGCCAGCAGCTCCAGGGGGAACACTGAAGCTTTCTTT.

This clone came up a few times. At one end, the junction sequence differs from germline, possibly due to a read error. The sample has other DNA sequences that encode this CDR3 too. The rearrangement uses TRBV7-7 and TRBJ2-3; unclear D gene. The germline V gene encodes CDR1 SSHAT and CDR2 FNYEAQ (reference sequence). The CDR3 consists of 16 residues. CDR3 bases: TGTGCTAGCAGCTTAGGGCGCGGTGCTAGCACAGATACGCAGTATTTT. Its protein product is CASSLGRGASTDTQYF.

This clone was detected only once. V is TRBV6-5 and J is TRBJ1-4, with D possibly TRBD1 on 6 matching bases. The CDR3 has 14 amino acids. The V and J ends lost 6 bases and 7 bases respectively, with 15 bases between them. Germline lookup yields CDR1 MNHEY and CDR2 SVGAGI. The CDR3 DNA reads TGTGCCAGCAGACCCGGGACACTAGGTGAAAAACTGTTTTTT. Translated, it gives CASRPGTLGEKLFF.

There are a few counts of this clone. This rearrangement joins TRBV24-1 to TRBJ2-1, with a possible D match to TRBD2 (5 bases). Germline CDR1 is KGHDR and CDR2 is SFDVKD. The CDR3 is 14 amino acids. V shed 1 base and J shed 6 bases, with 9 bases lying between them. This chain's CDR3 is CATSDLTGVNEQFF. DNA of the CDR3: TGTGCCACCAGTGATTTAACCGGGGTCAATGAGCAGTTCTTC.

The gene calls are TRBV6-2 or TRBV6-3 and TRBJ1-5; D remains ambiguous. Deletions cut 2 bases from V and 0 bases from J, with 26 bases between. CDR3 length: 21 residues. The germline V gene has CDR1 MNHEY and CDR2 SVGEGT. CDR3 sequence: CASSYRLSILEGMLSNQPQHF. CDR3 nucleotides: TGTGCCAGCAGTTACCGCCTTTCTATCTTGGAGGGTATGCTTAGCAATCAGCCCCAGCATTTT.

The rearrangement joins TRBV5-1 to TRBJ1-1; 7 nucleotides agree with TRBD1. V gave up 0 bases and J gave up 3 bases; unmatched junction bases: 2. Germline V gene lookup returns CDR1 SGHRS and CDR2 YFSETQ. This CDR3 has 14 amino acids. The CDR3 DNA reads TGCGCCAGCAGCTTGGGTACAGGGGACACTGAAGCTTTCTTT. Residues: CASSLGTGDTEAFF.

This CDR3 is CASSSDRRLAETQYF. The DNA of the CDR3 is TGTGCCAGCAGCTCCGACAGGAGACTAGCGGAGACCCAGTACTTC. The chain employs TRBV7-6 and TRBJ2-5; 8 bases line up with TRBD2. The trim removed 4 bases at V and 5 bases at J, leaving 9 bases unmatched. Germline V gene lookup returns CDR1 SGHVS and CDR2 FNYEAQ. The CDR3 spans 15 residues. Combining the CDR3 with reference TRBV7-6 and TRBJ2-5 gives the whole variable domain GAGVSQSPRYKVTKRGQDVALRCDPISGHVSLYWYRQALGQGPEFLTYFNYEAQQDKSGLPNDRFSAERPEGSISTLTIQRTEQRDSAMYRCASSSDRRLAETQYFGPGTRLLVL.

V and J are TRBV29-1 and TRBJ2-7; 9 nucleotides align to TRBD1. Per the germline V gene, CDR1 is SQVTM and CDR2 is ANQGSEA. Trimming cost V 7 bases and J 6 bases; bases outside gene matches: 7. CDR3 length equals 12 residues. This chain's CDR3 is CSGGTGFREQYF. As DNA, the CDR3 is TGCAGCGGGGGGACAGGGTTCCGCGAGCAGTACTTC.

This chain links TRBV5-1 with TRBJ2-4, with D possibly TRBD1 on 7 matching bases. Between the trimmed V and J ends, which lost 5 bases and 9 bases, there was a span of 18 bases. CDR1 and CDR2 (germline): SGHRS, YFSETQ. This CDR3 region has 14 residues. As DNA, the CDR3 is TGCGCCAGCAGATCCGTCACAGGGGAGGTCATTCAGTACTTC. It yields the protein CASRSVTGEVIQYF.